These T cell receptor beta chains were read from a single sample in a study of cytomegalovirus exposure and HLA in healthy donors. The data were produced by immunoSEQ multiplex PCR, yet TCRdb's version contains in-frame clones alone and is incomplete. This table has more than 90,000 clones, around four fifths appearing once. The sample taken for sequencing was PBMCs. All receptors derive from a man aged 35-49 years in good health and CMV-seropositive. CDR3s include the opening cysteine and the closing phenylalanine or tryptophan.

V: TRBV5-4
CDR3: CASSWHRADTQYF

V: TRBV5-4
CDR3: CATSSGRSQTGELFF

V: TRBV5-1
CDR3: CASSWTQGDTEAFF

V: TRBV9
CDR3: CASSDRGRGLDEQYF

V: TRBV11-1
CDR3: CASSFSGGTPNTQYF

V: TRBV9
CDR3: CASSVGLSSYNEQFF

V: TRBV9
CDR3: CASTGTSSSTLYEQYF

V: TRBV4-3
CDR3: CASSPGYSGRAAPEQYF

V: TRBV10-3
CDR3: CAISGNYRGLNYGYTF

V: TRBV19
CDR3: CASSIDSREQYF

V: TRBV7-9
CDR3: CASSLDRGPGNQPQHF

V: TRBV5-4
CDR3: CASSSKGLADYSYEQYF

V: TRBV5-1
CDR3: CASSPGTGTYEQYF

V: TRBV11-3
CDR3: CASSSRGGPLHF

V: TRBV29-1
CDR3: CSVEARAWTSGSNEQFF

V: TRBV2
CDR3: CASSGTGGRSEQFF

V: TRBV9
CDR3: CASSVDPAGVYEQCF

V: TRBV5-1
CDR3: CASRPSGGNTGELFF

V: TRBV21-1
CDR3: CASSQKGYYNQPQHF

V: TRBV11-2
CDR3: CASSLVSPSSGRVNIQYF

V: TRBV29-1
CDR3: CSVEGQNTQYF

V: TRBV6-1
CDR3: CASSEMGGGFYTEAFF

V: TRBV27
CDR3: CASSFMGAAQPQHF

V: TRBV2
CDR3: CASLVASGGSSYEQYF

V: TRBV5-1
CDR3: CASSLGGDQPQHF

V: TRBV5-4
CDR3: CASSLGQTQETQYF

V: TRBV7-9
CDR3: CASSLGGASSNQPQHF

V: TRBV10-1
CDR3: CASSAGGGTQYF

V: TRBV29-1
CDR3: CSVEDPLAAYEQYF

V: TRBV2
CDR3: CASSVGGLGTDTQYF

V: TRBV28
CDR3: CASKRAGGYNEQFF